The 9 T cell receptor beta chains presented below share a single source sample, sequenced in a study of OX40 agonist ivuxolimab in advanced cancers. Assay used: immunoSEQ multiplex PCR; TCRdb lists only in-frame clones, some missing. Of 70,000 to 95,000 clones in the sample, around four fifths were seen once. Sequenced here: CD4+ or CD8+ T cells sorted from blood, sampled in a trial of the OX40 agonist ivuxolimab. All receptors come from an adult with an advanced solid tumor such as melanoma, head and neck, liver or kidney cancer.

The genes are TRBV7-6 and TRBJ1-1; D is uncertain. This CDR3 region has 15 residues. V was pared by 4 bases and J by 1 base, with 13 bases between. Germline CDR1 is SGHVS and CDR2 is FNYEAQ. CDR3 in DNA: TGTGCCAGCAGCTCCTCGGCCCGGTCGAACACTGAAGCTTTCTTT. Translating it yields CASSSSARSNTEAFF.

In nucleotides, the CDR3 is TGTGCCAGCAGTTTAAGGGGGGATAGGGCCTATGGCTACACCTTC. Translation: CASSLRGDRAYGYTF. V is TRBV27 and J is TRBJ1-2, with D perhaps matching TRBD1 (6 bases). Germline assignment: CDR1 MNHEY and CDR2 SMNVEV (reference sequence). Trimming pared 2 bases from V and 4 bases from J, leaving 14 bases between. The CDR3 totals 15 residues.

This rearrangement joins TRBV28 to TRBJ2-7; 10 nucleotides match TRBD1. Germline assignment: CDR1 MDHEN and CDR2 SYDVKM. V trimming: 2 bases; J trimming: 3 bases; junction bases outside the gene matches: 4. The CDR3 is 15 residues long. The CDR3 sequence is CASSLRTGGGYEQYF. The CDR3 DNA reads as TGTGCCAGCAGTTTACGGACAGGGGGAGGCTACGAGCAGTACTTC. The entire variable domain, with the rest obtained from reference TRBV28 and TRBJ2-7, is as follows: DVKVTQSSRYLVKRTGEKVFLECVQDMDHENMFWYRQDPGLGLRLIYFSYDVKMKEKGDIPEGYSVSREKKERFSLILESASTNQTSMYLCASSLRTGGGYEQYFGPGTRLTVT.

The rearrangement uses TRBV5-6 and TRBJ1-1; D unresolved. The CDR3 consists of 13 residues. V was clipped by 1 base and J by 2 bases, with 6 bases between them. The germline V gene encodes CDR1 SGHDT and CDR2 YYEEEE. The CDR3 region has the DNA TGTGCCAGCAGCTTGAGACGAAACACTGAAGCTTTCTTT. Protein product: CASSLRRNTEAFF.

The chain combines TRBV6-5 with TRBJ1-4, with TRBD1 matching 7 bases. CDR1 MNHEY and CDR2 SVGAGI come from the germline V gene. The CDR3 runs to 14 residues. The V and J ends lost 6 bases and 8 bases, in that order; junction bases with no gene match: 9. The CDR3 loop reads CASSPTDRLEKLFF. Here the CDR3 DNA reads TGTGCCAGCAGCCCTACGGACAGGTTAGAAAAACTGTTTTTT.

The chain has TRBV28 and TRBJ2-1; 9 bases are shared with TRBD2. Trimming cost V 5 bases and J 16 bases; bases outside gene matches: 9. The length of the CDR3 is 12 residues. CDR1 MDHEN and CDR2 SYDVKM come from the germline V gene. The CDR3 DNA sequence: TGTGCCAGCAGTCTCGGGACTAGCTGGGGATTCTTC. As protein: CASSLGTSWGFF.

The chain links TRBV18 to TRBJ1-1, with D possibly TRBD1 on 5 matching bases. Looked up from germline, CDR1 is KGHSH and CDR2 is LQKENI. The CDR3 is made up of 13 amino acids. The V gene lost 6 bases and the J gene lost 1 base, with 9 bases spanning the gap. This CDR3 is CASSGTQNTEAFF. CDR3 sequence (DNA): TGTGCCAGCTCTGGGACTCAGAACACTGAAGCTTTCTTT.

The rearrangement uses TRBV19 and TRBJ1-2; the D is unclear. The CDR3 spans 16 residues. Trimming took 3 bases from V and 4 from J, leaving 18 bases between them. Germline-derived CDR1 and CDR2 are LNHDA and SQIVND (reference sequence). CDR3 in amino acids: CASSIATGRRSYGYTF. In DNA form, the CDR3 reads TGTGCCAGTAGTATCGCCACCGGACGGAGGAGCTATGGCTACACCTTC. The complete variable domain, with remaining parts taken from reference TRBV19 and TRBJ1-2, reads DGGITQSPKYLFRKEGQNVTLSCEQNLNHDAMYWYRQDPGQGLRLIYYSQIVNDFQKGDIAEGYSVSREKKESFPLTVTSAQKNPTAFYLCASSIATGRRSYGYTFGSGTRLTVV.

The V and J genes are TRBV28 and TRBJ1-2; D might be TRBD1 (5 bases). The CDR3 has 16 residues. V lost 3 bases and J lost 4, with 18 bases in between. The germline CDR1 and CDR2 sequences are MDHEN and SYDVKM. CDR3 DNA sequence: TGTGCCAGCAGTTTTCCCCCAGGAGGGGTTGGCTATGGCTACACCTTC. Translating gives CASSFPPGGVGYGYTF.